These T cell receptor beta chains were read from a single sample in a study of cytomegalovirus exposure and HLA in healthy donors. Libraries were prepared by immunoSEQ multiplex PCR; TCRdb keeps only in-frame clonotypes and omits some of them. This table has roughly 180,000 clones, more than 60% appearing once. The sequenced material came from PBMCs. All receptors come from a woman in her 30s in good health and CMV-seropositive. CDR3s include the opening cysteine and the closing phenylalanine or tryptophan. D genes are given only for firm matches. Expanded clones are given a class, and other clones once, few, many or no size at all.

D,size,J,V,DNA,CDR3
-,-,TRBJ2-6,TRBV4-3,TGCGCCAGCAGCCAAGGAGCTGAGGGAGCAGACCCTCCTGGGGCCAACGTCCTGACTTTC,CASSQGAEGADPPGANVLTF
TRBD2,-,TRBJ2-5,TRBV27,TGTGCCAGCAGTTTGACGCTAGCGGGAGCTGCAGAGACCCAGTACTTC,CASSLTLAGAAETQYF
TRBD2,-,TRBJ2-3,TRBV7-2,TGTGCCAGCAGCAGGGCCCGGACTAGCGTAATGGGCACAGATACGCAGTATTTT,CASSRARTSVMGTDTQYF
TRBD2,-,TRBJ2-7,TRBV11-2,TGTGCCAGCAGCCAATCGGGAGGGTACGAGCAGTACTTC,CASSQSGGYEQYF
TRBD2,-,TRBJ2-7,TRBV5-4,TGTGCCAGCAGCCAAGCCGGGGGGGGCGCTTACGAGCAGTACTTC,CASSQAGGGAYEQYF
TRBD2,-,TRBJ2-5,TRBV6-4,TGTGCCAGCAGCCCCCCAGCGGGAGGAGAGACCCAGTACTTC,CASSPPAGGETQYF
-,-,TRBJ2-1,TRBV29-1,TGCAGCGTTGTCGTGGTGGCCAGATCCGACAATGAGCAGTTCTTC,CSVVVVARSDNEQFF
-,few,TRBJ2-7,TRBV19,TGTGCCAGTAGTATCGCCAGGGGCTCCTACGAGCAGTACTTC,CASSIARGSYEQYF
TRBD2,-,TRBJ2-5,TRBV4-3,TGCGCCAGCAGCCAAGATCGAACGGGAGGCCTCCAAGAGACCCAGTACTTC,CASSQDRTGGLQETQYF
TRBD2,-,TRBJ2-5,TRBV10-1,TGCGCCAGCAGCCCCAGGACTAGCGGGAACACCCTACAAGAGACCCAGTACTTC,CASSPRTSGNTLQETQYF
TRBD2,-,TRBJ2-1,TRBV27,TGTGCCAGCAGTTTTTTTGGGGACTACGACTACAATGAGCAGTTCTTC,CASSFFGDYDYNEQFF